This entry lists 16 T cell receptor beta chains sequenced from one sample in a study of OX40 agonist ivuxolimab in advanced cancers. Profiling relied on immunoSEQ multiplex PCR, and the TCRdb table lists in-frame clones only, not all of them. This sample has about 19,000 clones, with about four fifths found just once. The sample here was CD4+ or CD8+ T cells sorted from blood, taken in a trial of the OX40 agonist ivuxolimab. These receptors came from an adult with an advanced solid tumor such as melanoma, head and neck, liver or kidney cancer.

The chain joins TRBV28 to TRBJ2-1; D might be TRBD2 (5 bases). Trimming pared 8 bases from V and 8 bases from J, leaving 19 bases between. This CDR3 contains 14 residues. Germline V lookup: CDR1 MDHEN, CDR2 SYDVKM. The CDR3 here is CASRDRTIFHEQFF. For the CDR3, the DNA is TGTGCCAGCCGGGATAGGACCATTTTTCATGAGCAGTTCTTC. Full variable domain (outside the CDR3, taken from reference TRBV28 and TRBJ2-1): DVKVTQSSRYLVKRTGEKVFLECVQDMDHENMFWYRQDPGLGLRLIYFSYDVKMKEKGDIPEGYSVSREKKERFSLILESASTNQTSMYLCASRDRTIFHEQFFGPGTRLTVL.

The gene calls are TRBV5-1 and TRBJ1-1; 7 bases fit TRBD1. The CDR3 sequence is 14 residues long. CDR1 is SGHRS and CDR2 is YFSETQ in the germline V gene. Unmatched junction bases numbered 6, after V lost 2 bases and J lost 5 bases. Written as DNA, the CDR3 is TGCGCCAGCAGCTTAGAGGGGGCGCCGACTGAAGCTTTCTTT. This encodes CASSLEGAPTEAFF.

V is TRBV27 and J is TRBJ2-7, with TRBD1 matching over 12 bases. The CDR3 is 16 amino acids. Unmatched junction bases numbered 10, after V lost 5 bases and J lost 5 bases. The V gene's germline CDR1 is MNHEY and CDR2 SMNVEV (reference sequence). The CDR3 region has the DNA TGTGCCAGCAGTAGGGACAGGGGGCTTGGGTTCGACGAGCAGTACTTC. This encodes CASSRDRGLGFDEQYF.

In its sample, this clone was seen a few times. The CDR3, as DNA: TGTGCCAGCACGGGGGGGACAGGGGTTACTGAAGCTTTCTTT. Amino acid sequence: CASTGGTGVTEAFF. The chain has TRBV27 and TRBJ1-1, with 10 bases matching TRBD1. In germline, CDR1 is MNHEY, CDR2 SMNVEV (reference sequence). V trimming: 7 bases; J trimming: 5 bases; junction bases outside the gene matches: 7. The CDR3 extends over 14 amino acids.

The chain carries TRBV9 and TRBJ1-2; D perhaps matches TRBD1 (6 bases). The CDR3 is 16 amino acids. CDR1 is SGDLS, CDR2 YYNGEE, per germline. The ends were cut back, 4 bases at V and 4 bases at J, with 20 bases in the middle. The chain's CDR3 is CASSQFTVGGPYGYTF. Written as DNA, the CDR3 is TGTGCCAGCAGCCAGTTCACGGTGGGGGGCCCCTATGGCTACACCTTC.

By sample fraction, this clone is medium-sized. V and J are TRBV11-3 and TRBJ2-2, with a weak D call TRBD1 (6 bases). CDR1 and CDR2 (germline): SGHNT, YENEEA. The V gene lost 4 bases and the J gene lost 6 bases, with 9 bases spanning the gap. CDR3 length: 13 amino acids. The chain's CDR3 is CASSYREPGELFF. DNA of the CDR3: TGTGCCAGCAGCTACAGGGAACCCGGGGAGCTGTTTTTT.

The CDR3 bases are TGTGCCAGCAGTGATCCTAATGGGGACGAGCAGTACTTC. It specifies CASSDPNGDEQYF. The rearrangement links TRBV2 to TRBJ2-7; D gene unclear. Trimming stripped 3 bases from V and 5 bases from J, with 11 bases between. CDR1 is SNHLY, CDR2 FYNNEI, per germline. The CDR3 has 13 residues.

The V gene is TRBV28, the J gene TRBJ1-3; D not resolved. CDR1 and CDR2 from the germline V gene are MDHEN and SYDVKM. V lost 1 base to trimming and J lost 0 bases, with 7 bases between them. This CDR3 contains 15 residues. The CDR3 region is CASSLLTISGNTIYF. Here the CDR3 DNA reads TGTGCCAGCAGTTTATTGACGATCTCTGGAAACACCATATATTTT.

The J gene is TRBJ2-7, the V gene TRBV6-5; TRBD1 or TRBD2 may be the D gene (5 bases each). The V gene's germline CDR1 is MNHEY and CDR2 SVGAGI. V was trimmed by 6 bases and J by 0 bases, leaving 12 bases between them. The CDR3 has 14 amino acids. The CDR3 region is CASSRDVGSYEQYF. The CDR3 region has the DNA TGTGCCAGCAGCCGGGACGTTGGCTCCTACGAGCAGTACTTC.

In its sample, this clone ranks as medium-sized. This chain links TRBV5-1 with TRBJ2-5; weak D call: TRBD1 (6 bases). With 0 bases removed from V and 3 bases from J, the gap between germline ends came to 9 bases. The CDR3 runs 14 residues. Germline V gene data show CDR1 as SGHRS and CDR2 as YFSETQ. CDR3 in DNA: TGCGCCAGCAGCTTGGTGGGACAAGAAGAGACCCAGTACTTC. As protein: CASSLVGQEETQYF.

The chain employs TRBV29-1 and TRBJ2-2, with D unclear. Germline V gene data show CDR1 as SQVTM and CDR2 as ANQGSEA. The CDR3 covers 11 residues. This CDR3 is CRDYMRRELFF. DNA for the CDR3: TGCAGGGATTACATGAGACGGGAGCTGTTTTTT.

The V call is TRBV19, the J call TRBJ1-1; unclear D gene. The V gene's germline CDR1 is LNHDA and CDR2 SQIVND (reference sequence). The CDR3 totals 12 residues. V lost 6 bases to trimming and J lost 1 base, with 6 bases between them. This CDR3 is CASSRGNTEAFF. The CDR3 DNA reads TGTGCCAGTAGCCGGGGGAACACTGAAGCTTTCTTT.

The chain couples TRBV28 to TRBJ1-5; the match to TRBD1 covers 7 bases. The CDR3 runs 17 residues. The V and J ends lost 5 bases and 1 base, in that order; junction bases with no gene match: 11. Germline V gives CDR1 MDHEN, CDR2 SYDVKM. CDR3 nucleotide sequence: TGTGCCAGCAGTGAAATTTACAGGGGCGGGAGCAATCAGCCCCAGCATTTT. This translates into CASSEIYRGGSNQPQHF.

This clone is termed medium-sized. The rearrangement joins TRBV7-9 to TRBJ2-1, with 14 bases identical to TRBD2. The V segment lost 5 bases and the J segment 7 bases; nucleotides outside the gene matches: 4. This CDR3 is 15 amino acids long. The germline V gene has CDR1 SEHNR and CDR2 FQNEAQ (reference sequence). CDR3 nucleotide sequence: TGTGCCAGCAGCGAGGGACTAGCGGGAGCAAATGAGCAGTTCTTC. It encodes CASSEGLAGANEQFF. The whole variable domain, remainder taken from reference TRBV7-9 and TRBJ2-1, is DTGVSQNPRHKITKRGQNVTFRCDPISEHNRLYWYRQTLGQGPEFLTYFQNEAQLEKSRLLSDRFSAERPKGSFSTLEIQRTEQGDSAMYLCASSEGLAGANEQFFGPGTRLTVL.

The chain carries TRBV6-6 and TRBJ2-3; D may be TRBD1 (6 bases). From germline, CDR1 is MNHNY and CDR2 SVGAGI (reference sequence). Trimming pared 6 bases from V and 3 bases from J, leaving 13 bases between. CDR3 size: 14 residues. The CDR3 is CASSTLRGTDTQYF. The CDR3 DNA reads TGTGCCAGCAGCACCCTCAGGGGAACAGATACGCAGTATTTT.

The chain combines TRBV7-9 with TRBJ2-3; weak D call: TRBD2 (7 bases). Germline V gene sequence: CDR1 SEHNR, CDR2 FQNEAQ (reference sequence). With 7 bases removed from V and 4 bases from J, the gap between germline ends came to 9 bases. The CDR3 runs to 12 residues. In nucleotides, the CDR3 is TGTGCCAGCACGGGGGGCCCAGATACGCAGTATTTT. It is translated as CASTGGPDTQYF.